These 28 T cell receptor beta chains share one sample of origin, sequenced in a study of T-cell memory formation after mild COVID-19. From the 5' RACE reads, TCRdb called clonotypes with MiXCR, one entry per CDR3 protein. Of approximately 28,000 distinct CDR3 sequences listed, approximately 12% were seen once; the top ten hold about 16%. The sequenced material came from PBMCs or a T cell subset sorted from them (not recorded which). The source is an adult woman who had mild COVID-19 (a few samples of this study predate the infection). Cell type and time point are not known.

This clonotype was counted at least ten times. The chain carries TRBV5-1 and TRBJ1-4; TRBD1 agrees at 9 bases. CDR3 length: 14 residues. Trimming took 0 bases from V and 12 from J; bases not matched to a gene: 6. Germline V gene data show CDR1 as SGHRS and CDR2 as YFSETQ. The CDR3, as DNA: TGCGCCAGCAGCTTGGGACAGGGGGTCGGGGAACTGTTTTTT. Protein: CASSLGQGVGELFF.

On this clonotype: A much larger clone is a single base away; this may be a read error. The chain has TRBV15 and TRBJ2-7; D gene ambiguous. V was shortened by 3 bases and J by 5 bases, with 17 bases between the two germline ends. The CDR3 extends over 15 amino acids. The germline CDR1 and CDR2 sequences are LNHNV and YYDKDF (reference sequence). CDR3 in amino acids: CATSRGCIGYHEQYF. CDR3 nucleotide sequence: TGTGCCACCAGCAGGGGATGTATTGGGTACCACGAGCAGTACTTC.

There are many counts of this clonotype. V is TRBV25-1 and J is TRBJ1-1; TRBD1 might be the D (5 bases). The V end lost 5 bases, the J end lost 8 bases, and 15 bases lay between the germline ends. CDR3 length: 13 amino acids. Germline lookup yields CDR1 MGHDK and CDR2 SYGVNS. In nucleotides, the CDR3 is TGTGCCAGCAGTTCCCCCCCGGGGCAGGAAGCTTTCTTT. It codes for CASSSPPGQEAFF.

In its sample, this clonotype is medium-sized. J is TRBJ2-1 and V is TRBV4-2; D might be TRBD1 (7 bases). The CDR3 loop spans 14 amino acids. Germline V gives CDR1 LGHNA, CDR2 YNFKEQ. The germline V and J ends were trimmed by 6 bases and 8 bases, with 17 bases remaining between them. CDR3 DNA: TGTGCCAGCAGTCTCGCCCAGGGGGGCGATGAGCAGTTCTTC. This encodes CASSLAQGGDEQFF.

The sample holds many counts of this clonotype. The J gene is TRBJ1-1, the V gene TRBV9; no definite D call. CDR1 and CDR2 (germline): SGDLS, YYNGEE. Trimming took 6 bases from V and 4 from J, leaving 19 bases between them. The CDR3 runs to 15 residues. In DNA, the CDR3 is TGTGCCAGCAACCCCCTCCCGGACGTGTCCACTGAAGCTTTCTTT. Residues: CASNPLPDVSTEAFF.

This clonotype was recorded many times. The chain joins TRBV20-1 to TRBJ2-7, with 8 bases identical to TRBD2. CDR1 is DFQATT, CDR2 SNEGSKA, per germline (reference sequence). V dropped 6 bases and J dropped 5; count of bases not matched to a gene: 9. The CDR3 runs to 13 residues. The CDR3 bases are TGCAGTGCGCCCAGGAGCGGGGGTAACGAGCAGTACTTC. This codes for CSAPRSGGNEQYF.

This clonotype has ten or more counts. The chain employs TRBV4-1 and TRBJ1-2; the D gene is possibly TRBD1 (5 bases). The CDR3 has 16 residues. Between the trimmed V and J ends, which lost 0 bases and 7 bases, there was a span of 18 bases. Germline-derived CDR1 and CDR2 are MGHRA and YSYEKL. CDR3 protein: CASSQEVGDLFAGYTF. CDR3 nucleotide sequence: TGCGCCAGCAGCCAAGAGGTAGGGGACCTGTTCGCTGGCTACACCTTC.

Ten or more counts support this clonotype. This chain connects TRBV11-3 to TRBJ2-5, with D unresolved. This CDR3 has 13 residues. Germline V gene sequence: CDR1 SGHNT, CDR2 YENEEA. V was shortened by 3 bases and J by 3 bases, with 8 bases between the two germline ends. Written as DNA, the CDR3 is TGTGCCAGCAGCTTGTACGGAGAAGAGACCCAGTACTTC. Residues: CASSLYGEETQYF.

This clonotype was picked up many times. The chain couples TRBV30 to TRBJ2-1, with 12 bases fitting TRBD1. The CDR3 spans 14 residues. V dropped 0 bases and J dropped 8; count of bases not matched to a gene: 2. Germline lookup yields CDR1 GTSNPN and CDR2 SVGIG (reference sequence). Here the CDR3 reads CAWSVGQGADEQFF. The CDR3 region has the DNA TGTGCCTGGAGTGTGGGACAGGGGGCTGATGAGCAGTTCTTC.

This clonotype was recorded many times. The chain uses TRBV2 and TRBJ2-7; maybe TRBD1 (6 bases). Trimming removed 7 bases at V and 3 bases at J, with 10 bases between. The CDR3 covers 12 residues. Germline lookup yields CDR1 SNHLY and CDR2 FYNNEI. The CDR3 protein is CASTRGYYEQYF. Written as DNA, the CDR3 is TGTGCCAGCACCAGGGGATACTACGAGCAGTACTTC. Supplemented by reference TRBV2 and TRBJ2-7, the full variable domain reads EPEVTQTPSHQVTQMGQEVILRCVPISNHLYFYWYRQILGQKVEFLVSFYNNEISEKSEIFDDQFSVERPDGSNFTLKIRSTKLEDSAMYFCASTRGYYEQYFGPGTRLTVT.

This clonotype was counted ten times or more. The rearrangement joins TRBV14 to TRBJ2-7; D remains unclear. V was shortened by 2 bases and J by 1 base, with 9 bases between the two germline ends. Germline-derived CDR1 and CDR2 are SGHDN and FVKESK. The CDR3 runs 14 residues. This CDR3 reads CASSQLYSSYEQYF. The CDR3 nucleotides are TGTGCCAGCAGCCAACTGTACAGTTCCTACGAGCAGTACTTC.

This clonotype was found many times. The V call is TRBV30, the J call TRBJ1-5, with TRBD1 as a possible D gene (5 bases). The germline gives CDR1 GTSNPN, CDR2 SVGIG (reference sequence). The CDR3 totals 13 residues. Trimming cost V 2 bases and J 4 bases, with 9 bases left between them. CDR3 region: CAWSRTGNQPQHF. The DNA for the CDR3 is TGTGCCTGGAGTCGAACAGGAAATCAGCCCCAGCATTTT.

This clonotype was seen many times. The chain recombines TRBV7-3 with TRBJ2-7; 9 bases fit TRBD2. The CDR3 contains 15 residues. CDR1 and CDR2 from the germline V gene are SGHTA and FQGTGA. V gave up 1 base and J gave up 2 bases; unmatched junction bases: 3. Written as DNA, the CDR3 is TGTGCCAGCAGCTTAAGGCGGGGGGGCGCCTACGAGCAGTACTTC. It translates to CASSLRRGGAYEQYF. The full variable domain, rest sourced from reference TRBV7-3 and TRBJ2-7, is GAGVSQTPSNKVTEKGKYVELRCDPISGHTALYWYRQSLGQGPEFLIYFQGTGAADDSGLPNDRFFAVRPEGSVSTLKIQRTERGDSAVYLCASSLRRGGAYEQYFGPGTRLTVT.

This clonotype has a count of ten or more. CDR3 sequence: CASSQGIDPHNEQFF. The DNA for the CDR3 is TGTGCCAGCAGCCAAGGAATAGATCCGCACAATGAGCAGTTCTTC. The chain recombines TRBV14 with TRBJ2-1; D is unclear. CDR1 and CDR2 (germline): SGHDN, FVKESK. V lost 1 base and J lost 5, with 12 bases in between. This CDR3 has 15 residues.

This clonotype was recorded at least ten times. The CDR3, as DNA: TGCGCCACCGCCCTACTAGCGCCGAGGGAGACCCAGTACTTC. Translation gives CATALLAPRETQYF. The V call is TRBV5-1, the J call TRBJ2-5; 7 bases line up with TRBD2. V was clipped by 9 bases and J by 5 bases; unmatched bases: 13. CDR1 and CDR2 from the germline V gene are SGHRS and YFSETQ. The CDR3 sequence is 14 residues long.

This clonotype was observed at least ten times. The rearrangement joins TRBV7-8 to TRBJ2-5; 12 bases fit TRBD2. The CDR3 sequence is 20 residues long. With V trimmed by 0 bases and J by 1 base, 12 bases remained unmatched. Germline V gives CDR1 SGHVS, CDR2 FQNEAQ. CDR3 residues: CASSLAMGASGRGGQETQYF. The CDR3, as DNA: TGTGCCAGCAGCTTAGCGATGGGAGCTAGCGGGAGGGGGGGCCAAGAGACCCAGTACTTC.

The chain couples TRBV7-2 to TRBJ1-2; 9 nucleotides align to TRBD1. Germline V gene data show CDR1 as SGHTA and CDR2 as FQGNSA. CDR3 length: 15 residues. J lost 8 bases, V lost 1 base, and 8 bases had no gene match. The CDR3 loop is CASSLVGTGKEGYTF. The CDR3, as DNA: TGTGCCAGCAGCTTAGTGGGGACAGGGAAAGAAGGCTACACCTTC.

There are many counts of this clonotype. The genes are TRBV12-3 or TRBV12-4 and TRBJ2-3, with no clear D. CDR3 size: 14 residues. V was clipped by 7 bases and J by 3 bases, with 14 bases between them. The CDR3 region has the DNA TGTGCCAGCACCCTTTCCCGCGGAACAGATACGCAGTATTTT. Its protein product is CASTLSRGTDTQYF.

In its sample, this clonotype was seen many times. The J gene is TRBJ1-1, the V gene TRBV6-5; D is perhaps TRBD1 (5 bases). The CDR3 loop spans 14 amino acids. V was cut by 5 bases and J by 8 bases, with 18 bases left in between. Germline CDR1 reads MNHEY; CDR2 reads SVGAGI. In nucleotides, the CDR3 is TGTGCCAGCAGTCCCACTCCCGGGGGGAGGGAAGCTTTCTTT. Its translation is CASSPTPGGREAFF.

This clonotype was seen repeatedly, ten times or more. The CDR3 coding sequence is TGTGCCAGCTGCCGGGACAATAGCAATCAGCCCCAGCATTTT. As protein: CASCRDNSNQPQHF. This chain joins TRBV6-5 and TRBJ1-5, with a weak D call TRBD1 (6 bases). The CDR3 extends over 14 amino acids. The germline CDR1 and CDR2 sequences are MNHEY and SVGAGI. The V and J ends lost 8 bases and 0 bases respectively, with 11 bases between them.

This clonotype was counted at least ten times. The genes are TRBV12-3 or TRBV12-4 and TRBJ1-1; D not resolved. V gave up 1 base and J gave up 0 bases, with 6 bases separating them. This CDR3 comprises 14 residues. This CDR3 reads CASSLVGLNTEAFF. In DNA, the CDR3 is TGTGCCAGCAGTTTAGTAGGTTTGAACACTGAAGCTTTCTTT.

This clonotype was picked up many times. The genes are TRBV4-1 and TRBJ1-5, with no clear D. Trimming took 0 bases from V and 3 from J, leaving 12 bases between them. The CDR3 length is 16 residues. The germline V gene encodes CDR1 MGHRA and CDR2 YSYEKL. The CDR3 sequence is CASSQEGGTFNQPQHF. The CDR3 bases are TGCGCCAGCAGCCAAGAAGGAGGCACGTTCAATCAGCCCCAGCATTTT.

In its sample, this clonotype was seen a few times. The rearrangement links TRBV28 to TRBJ2-2, with a weak D call TRBD1 (6 bases). The germline V and J ends were trimmed by 6 bases and 4 bases, with 12 bases remaining between them. The CDR3 runs to 14 residues. The germline V gene encodes CDR1 MDHEN and CDR2 SYDVKM. The CDR3 reads CASRRQVSTGELFF. The CDR3 DNA reads TGTGCCAGCAGACGACAGGTTTCCACCGGGGAGCTGTTTTTT.

This clonotype has a count of ten or more. The chain couples TRBV2 to TRBJ2-3, with D perhaps matching TRBD1 (5 bases). The ends were cut back, 4 bases at V and 1 base at J, with 15 bases in the middle. Germline V CDR1 and CDR2: SNHLY, FYNNEI. This CDR3 is built from 16 residues. DNA of the CDR3: TGTGCCAGCAGTGCAAGGGGAACGGGTGGCACAGATACGCAGTATTTT. Its protein is CASSARGTGGTDTQYF. Full variable domain (remainder filled in from reference TRBV2 and TRBJ2-3): EPEVTQTPSHQVTQMGQEVILRCVPISNHLYFYWYRQILGQKVEFLVSFYNNEISEKSEIFDDQFSVERPDGSNFTLKIRSTKLEDSAMYFCASSARGTGGTDTQYFGPGTRLTVL.

This clonotype was counted ten times or more. The J gene is TRBJ2-3, the V gene TRBV24-1; 13 positions agree with TRBD2. The trim removed 6 bases at V and 4 bases at J, leaving 6 bases unmatched. The CDR3 has 16 amino acids. CDR1 and CDR2 from the germline V gene are KGHDR and SFDVKD. The CDR3 region is CATSPRLAGGADTQYF. The DNA of the CDR3 is TGTGCCACCAGTCCGAGACTAGCGGGGGGAGCAGATACGCAGTATTTT.

The sample holds many counts of this clonotype. The chain couples TRBV7-8 to TRBJ2-1; TRBD2 aligns across 7 bases. The CDR3 loop spans 11 amino acids. CDR1 and CDR2 from the germline V gene are SGHVS and FQNEAQ. V shed 5 bases, J shed 15 bases, and the junction held 7 bases outside the gene matches. Here the CDR3 reads CASSQGLGMFF. CDR3 bases: TGTGCCAGCAGCCAAGGACTAGGTATGTTCTTC.

This chain links TRBV5-5 with TRBJ1-2; unclear D gene. The CDR3 spans 16 residues. Per the germline V gene, CDR1 is SGHKS and CDR2 is YYEKEE (reference sequence). The V gene lost 5 bases and the J gene lost 5 bases, with 22 bases spanning the gap. The CDR3 loop reads CASSTGSSGTTYGYTF. CDR3 nucleotide sequence: TGTGCCAGCAGTACCGGCAGCTCTGGCACAACTTATGGCTACACCTTC. Based on the CDR3 plus reference TRBV5-5 and TRBJ1-2, the full variable domain is DAGVTQSPTHLIKTRGQQVTLRCSPISGHKSVSWYQQVLGQGPQFIFQYYEKEERGRGNFPDRFSARQFPNYSSELNVNALLLGDSALYLCASSTGSSGTTYGYTFGSGTRLTVV.

This clonotype has ten or more counts. The chain links TRBV3-1 to TRBJ1-1; the D gene is possibly TRBD1 (6 bases). There are 16 residues in the CDR3. V was trimmed by 0 bases and J by 0 bases, leaving 11 bases between them. The germline V gene encodes CDR1 LGHDT and CDR2 YNNKEL (reference sequence). This CDR3 is CASSQDWGAMNTEAFF. DNA for the CDR3: TGTGCCAGCAGCCAAGATTGGGGGGCAATGAACACTGAAGCTTTCTTT.